The T cell receptor (beta chain) described here comes from a study of blood T cell repertoires in COVID-19. From germline, CDR1 is LNHDA and CDR2 SQIVND (reference sequence). This CDR3 has 15 residues. V gave up 7 bases and J gave up 0 bases, with 13 bases separating them. Clones were sequenced by immunoSEQ multiplex PCR, and TCRdb holds only the in-frame ones, with some missing. Here the sample spans around 250,000 clones, 91% being singletons. This clonotype was sampled from a human donor in a cohort exposed to, infected with or recovered from COVID-19 (not recorded which). The donor label of this sample is uncertain. Sequencing used PBMCs or T cells enriched from blood (not recorded which). The chain carries TRBV19 and TRBJ1-5, with D perhaps matching TRBD1 (6 bases). CDR3 protein: CASTVTGYSNQPQHF. Written as DNA, the CDR3 is TGTGCCAGTACCGTGACAGGCTATAGCAATCAGCCCCAGCATTTT.